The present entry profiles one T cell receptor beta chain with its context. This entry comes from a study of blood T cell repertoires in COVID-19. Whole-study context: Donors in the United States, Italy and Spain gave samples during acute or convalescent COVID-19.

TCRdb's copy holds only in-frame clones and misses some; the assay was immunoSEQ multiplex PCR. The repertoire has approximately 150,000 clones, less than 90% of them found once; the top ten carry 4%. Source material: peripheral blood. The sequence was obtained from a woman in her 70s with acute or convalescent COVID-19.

The CDR3 here is CASSLGQGYNSPLHF. CDR3 DNA sequence: TGCGCCAGCAGCTTGGGACAGGGATACAATTCACCCCTCCACTTT. The chain is built from TRBV5-1 and TRBJ1-6, with 7 nucleotides matching TRBD1. After removal of 0 bases from V and 7 bases from J, the junction contained 4 bases not matched to a gene. CDR3 length: 15 amino acids. CDR1 is SGHRS and CDR2 is YFSETQ in the germline V gene.